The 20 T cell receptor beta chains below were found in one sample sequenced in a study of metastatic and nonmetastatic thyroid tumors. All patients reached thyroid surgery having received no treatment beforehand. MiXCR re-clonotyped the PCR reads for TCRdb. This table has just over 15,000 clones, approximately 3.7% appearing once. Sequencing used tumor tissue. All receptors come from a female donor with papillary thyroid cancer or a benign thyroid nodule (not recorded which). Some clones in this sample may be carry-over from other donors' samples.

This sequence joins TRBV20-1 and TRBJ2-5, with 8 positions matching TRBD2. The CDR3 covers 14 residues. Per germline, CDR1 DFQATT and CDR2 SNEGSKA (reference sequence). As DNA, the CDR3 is TGCACAACCTCGGGAGGGCCGGGGCAAGAGACCCAGTACTTC. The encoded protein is CTTSGGPGQETQYF.

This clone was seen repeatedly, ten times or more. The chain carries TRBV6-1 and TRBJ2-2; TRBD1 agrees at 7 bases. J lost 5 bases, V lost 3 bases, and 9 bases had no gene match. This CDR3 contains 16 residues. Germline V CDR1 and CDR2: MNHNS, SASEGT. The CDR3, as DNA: TGTGCCAGCAGTGACCAGGGGGTAGCAGAAACCGGGGAGCTGTTTTTT. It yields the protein CASSDQGVAETGELFF.

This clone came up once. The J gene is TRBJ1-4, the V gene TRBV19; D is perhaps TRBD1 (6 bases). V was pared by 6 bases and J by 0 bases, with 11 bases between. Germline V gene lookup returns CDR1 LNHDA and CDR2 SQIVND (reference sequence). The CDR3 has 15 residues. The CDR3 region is CASRRTAATNEKLFF. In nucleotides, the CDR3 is TGTGCCAGTAGAAGGACAGCTGCAACTAATGAAAAACTGTTTTTT.

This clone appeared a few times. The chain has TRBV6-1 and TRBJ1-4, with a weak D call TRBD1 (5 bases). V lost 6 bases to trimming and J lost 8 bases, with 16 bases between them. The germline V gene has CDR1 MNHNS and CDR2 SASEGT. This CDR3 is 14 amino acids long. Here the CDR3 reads CASRGSNGAEKLFF. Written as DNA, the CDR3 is TGTGCCAGCAGAGGGTCCAACGGGGCGGAAAAACTGTTTTTT.

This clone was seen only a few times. CDR3 sequence reads: CASIGGEVVAGNTIYF. CDR3 sequence (DNA): TGTGCCAGCATCGGCGGGGAAGTAGTGGCAGGAAACACCATATATTTT. The chain uses TRBV6-2 or TRBV6-3 and TRBJ1-3; D gene ambiguous. The CDR3 is 16 amino acids. Trimming removed 7 bases at V and 4 bases at J, with 20 bases between. Germline CDR1 reads MNHEY; CDR2 reads SVGEGT.

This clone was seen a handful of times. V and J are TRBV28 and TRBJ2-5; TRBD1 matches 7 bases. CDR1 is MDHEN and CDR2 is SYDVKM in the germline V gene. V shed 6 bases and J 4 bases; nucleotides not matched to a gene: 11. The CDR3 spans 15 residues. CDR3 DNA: TGTGCCAGCAGCCAGCTACAGGGGACGGTAGAGACCCAGTACTTC. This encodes CASSQLQGTVETQYF.

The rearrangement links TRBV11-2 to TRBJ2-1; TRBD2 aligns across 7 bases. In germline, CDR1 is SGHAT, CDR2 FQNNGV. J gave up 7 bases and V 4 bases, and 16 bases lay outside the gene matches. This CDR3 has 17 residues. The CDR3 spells CASSYPLRGGEGNEQFF. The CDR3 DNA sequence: TGTGCCAGCAGCTACCCCCTCCGGGGCGGGGAGGGGAATGAGCAGTTCTTC. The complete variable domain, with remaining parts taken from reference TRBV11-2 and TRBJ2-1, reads EAGVAQSPRYKIIEKRQSVAFWCNPISGHATLYWYQQILGQGPKLLIQFQNNGVVDDSQLPKDRFSAERLKGVDSTLKIQPAKLEDSAVYLCASSYPLRGGEGNEQFFGPGTRLTVL.

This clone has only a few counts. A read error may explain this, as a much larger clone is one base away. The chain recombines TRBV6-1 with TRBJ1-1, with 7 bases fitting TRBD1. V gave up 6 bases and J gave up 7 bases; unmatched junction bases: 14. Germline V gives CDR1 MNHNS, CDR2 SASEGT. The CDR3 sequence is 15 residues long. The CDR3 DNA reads TGTGCCAGCAGCCCGGGGACAGTCATTACGGTTGAAGCTTTCTTT. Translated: CASSPGTVITVEAFF.

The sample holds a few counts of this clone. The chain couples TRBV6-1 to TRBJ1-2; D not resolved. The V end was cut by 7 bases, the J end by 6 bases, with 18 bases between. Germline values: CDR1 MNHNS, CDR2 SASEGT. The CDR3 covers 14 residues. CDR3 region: CASNVPGMIDGYTF. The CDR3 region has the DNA TGTGCCAGCAACGTTCCGGGGATGATCGATGGCTACACCTTC.

CDR3 region: CSARIRDPYEQYF. The CDR3, as DNA: TGCAGTGCTAGAATCAGGGACCCCTACGAGCAGTACTTC. The J gene is TRBJ2-7, the V gene TRBV20-1, with D perhaps TRBD1 or TRBD2 (5 bases each). The CDR3 extends over 13 amino acids. Germline CDR1 DFQATT, CDR2 SNEGSKA (reference sequence). Trimming pared 2 bases from V and 2 bases from J, leaving 10 bases between.

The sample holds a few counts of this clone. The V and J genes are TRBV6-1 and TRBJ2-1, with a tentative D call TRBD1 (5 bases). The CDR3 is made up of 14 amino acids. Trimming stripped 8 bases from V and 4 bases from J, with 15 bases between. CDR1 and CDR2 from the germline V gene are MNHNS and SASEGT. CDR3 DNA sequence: TGTGCCAGCGTCGTAGGGGCCATATACAATGAGCAGTTCTTC. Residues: CASVVGAIYNEQFF.

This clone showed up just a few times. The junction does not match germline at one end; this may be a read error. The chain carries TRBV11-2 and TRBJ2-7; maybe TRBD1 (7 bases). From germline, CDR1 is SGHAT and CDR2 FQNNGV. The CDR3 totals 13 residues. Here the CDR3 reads CAGSLEGAGEQYF. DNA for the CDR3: TGTGCCGGCAGCTTAGAGGGGGCGGGGGAGCAGTACTTC. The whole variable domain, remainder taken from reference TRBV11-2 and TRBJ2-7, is EAGVAQSPRYKIIEKRQSVAFWCNPISGHATLYWYQQILGQGPKLLIQFQNNGVVDDSQLPKDRFSAERLKGVDSTLKIQPAKLEDSAVYLCAGSLEGAGEQYFGPGTRLTVT.

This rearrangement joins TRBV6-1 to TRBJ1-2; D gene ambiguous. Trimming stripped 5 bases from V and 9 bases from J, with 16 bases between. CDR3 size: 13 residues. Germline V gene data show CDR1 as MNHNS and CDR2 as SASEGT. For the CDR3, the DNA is TGTGCCAGCAGTAGGGCCCTCACGAGTCGCTACACCTTC. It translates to CASSRALTSRYTF.

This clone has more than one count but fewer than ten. The CDR3 nucleotides are TGTGCCAGCAGCCCACTTCGGGCCCCTGGGGAGCTGTTTTTT. This codes for CASSPLRAPGELFF. The chain has TRBV6-1 and TRBJ2-2; D is uncertain. Germline lookup yields CDR1 MNHNS and CDR2 SASEGT. The CDR3 has 14 amino acids. The V end lost 6 bases, the J end lost 8 bases, and 16 bases lay between the germline ends.

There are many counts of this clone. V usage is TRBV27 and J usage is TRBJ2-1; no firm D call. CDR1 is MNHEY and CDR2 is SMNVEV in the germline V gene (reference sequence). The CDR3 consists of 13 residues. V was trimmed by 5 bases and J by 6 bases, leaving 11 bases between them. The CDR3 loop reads CASSPSPPNEQFF. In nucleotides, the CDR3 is TGTGCCAGCAGTCCCTCGCCTCCCAATGAGCAGTTCTTC.

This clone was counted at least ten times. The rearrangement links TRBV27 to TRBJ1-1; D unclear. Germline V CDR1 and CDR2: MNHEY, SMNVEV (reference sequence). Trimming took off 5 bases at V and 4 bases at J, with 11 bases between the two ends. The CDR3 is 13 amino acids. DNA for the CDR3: TGTGCCAGCAGTGAGGGTAGGGTCACTGAAGCTTTCTTT. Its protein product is CASSEGRVTEAFF.

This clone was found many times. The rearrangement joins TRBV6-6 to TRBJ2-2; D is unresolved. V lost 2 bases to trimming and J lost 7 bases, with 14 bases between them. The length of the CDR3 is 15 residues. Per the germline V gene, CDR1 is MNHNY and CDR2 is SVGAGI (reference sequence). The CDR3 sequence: CASSYGSNMGGELFF. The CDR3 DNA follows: TGTGCCAGCAGTTACGGGTCGAATATGGGCGGGGAGCTGTTTTTT.

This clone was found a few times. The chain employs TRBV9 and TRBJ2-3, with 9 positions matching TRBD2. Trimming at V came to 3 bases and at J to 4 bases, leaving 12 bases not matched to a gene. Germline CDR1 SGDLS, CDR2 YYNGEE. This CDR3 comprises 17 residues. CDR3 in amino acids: CASSERIAGVGADTQYF. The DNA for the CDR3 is TGTGCCAGCAGCGAGCGAATAGCGGGAGTTGGTGCAGATACGCAGTATTTT.

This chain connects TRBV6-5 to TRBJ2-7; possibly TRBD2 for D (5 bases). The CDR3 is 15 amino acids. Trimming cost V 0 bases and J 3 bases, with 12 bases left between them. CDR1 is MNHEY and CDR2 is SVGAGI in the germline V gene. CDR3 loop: CASSYSRVTNYEQYF. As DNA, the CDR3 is TGTGCCAGCAGTTACTCGAGGGTGACTAACTACGAGCAGTACTTC.

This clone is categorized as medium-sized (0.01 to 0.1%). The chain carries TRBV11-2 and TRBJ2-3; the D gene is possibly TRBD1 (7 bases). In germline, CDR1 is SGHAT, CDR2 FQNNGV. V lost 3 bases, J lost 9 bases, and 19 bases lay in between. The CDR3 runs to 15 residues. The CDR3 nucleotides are TGTGCCAGCAGCTTCGACCGGGACGCGGGACAGACGCAGTATTTT. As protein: CASSFDRDAGQTQYF.